This entry is about one T cell receptor (beta chain). The CDR3 has 12 amino acids. V gave up 5 bases and J gave up 3 bases, with 8 bases separating them. Germline V gene sequence: CDR1 LGHDT, CDR2 YNNKEL (reference sequence). Original handling: Researchers report that nucleated cell counts were estimated from reference gene primer amplification. Assay: immunoSEQ multiplex PCR; the TCRdb copy retains only in-frame clones and omits some. The V and J calls and the clone size are those of that table, but D and trimming were determined from the DNA. The data contain under 200,000 clones, 60% to 80% of them seen just once; the ten biggest clones take up 17%. This sample was taken from a study of blood T cell repertoires in COVID-19. Overall study context: The origin of the acute and convalescent COVID-19 samples was the United States, Italy and Spain.

The sequence was obtained from a man between 60 and 75 years old with active or convalescent COVID-19. This rearrangement joins TRBV3-1 (or the pseudogene TRBV3-2) to TRBJ2-7, with D tentatively TRBD2 (5 bases). The material sequenced was peripheral blood. As DNA, the CDR3 is TGTGCCAGCAGCGTAGAGGGCTACGAGCAGTACTTC. Its protein product is CASSVEGYEQYF.